This T cell receptor (beta chain) was documented in a study of blood T cell repertoires in COVID-19. Overall study context: The origin of the acute and convalescent COVID-19 samples was the United States, Italy and Spain. In each case, the material was cDNA or gDNA derived from T cells, B-cell-depleted T cells, or PBMCs.

Per the original methods: Amplifying reference gene primers gave estimates of nucleated cell counts. The protocol was immunoSEQ multiplex PCR, while the TCRdb copy is restricted to in-frame clones and leaves out a portion. The V and J calls and clone size come from that table; D and trimming were worked out from the DNA. The data show roughly 130,000 clones, more than 60% seen once. The CDR3 is made up of 16 amino acids. Per the germline V gene, CDR1 is SNHLY and CDR2 is FYNNEI. Trimming cost V 1 base and J 0 bases, with 10 bases left between them. Sequenced material: peripheral blood. This TCR derives from a man in his fifties with acute or convalescent COVID-19. The chain joins TRBV2 to TRBJ1-3, with a possible D match to TRBD1 (5 bases). In nucleotides, the CDR3 is TGTGCCAGCAGTGAAGATGGGGCAGCCTCTGGAAACACCATATATTTT. It specifies CASSEDGAASGNTIYF.